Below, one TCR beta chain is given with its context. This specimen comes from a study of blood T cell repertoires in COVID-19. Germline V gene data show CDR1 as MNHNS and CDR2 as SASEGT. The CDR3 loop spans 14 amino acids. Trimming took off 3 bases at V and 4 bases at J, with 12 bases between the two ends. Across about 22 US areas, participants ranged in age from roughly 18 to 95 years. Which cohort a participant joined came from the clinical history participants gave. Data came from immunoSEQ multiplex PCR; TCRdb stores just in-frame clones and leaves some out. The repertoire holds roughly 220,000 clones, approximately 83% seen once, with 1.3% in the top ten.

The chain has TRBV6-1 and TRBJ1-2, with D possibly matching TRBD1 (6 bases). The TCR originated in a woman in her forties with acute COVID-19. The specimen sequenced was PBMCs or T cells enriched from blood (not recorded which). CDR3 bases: TGTGCCAGCAGTGAGTCAGGGGAGGGCTATGGCTACACCTTC. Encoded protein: CASSESGEGYGYTF.